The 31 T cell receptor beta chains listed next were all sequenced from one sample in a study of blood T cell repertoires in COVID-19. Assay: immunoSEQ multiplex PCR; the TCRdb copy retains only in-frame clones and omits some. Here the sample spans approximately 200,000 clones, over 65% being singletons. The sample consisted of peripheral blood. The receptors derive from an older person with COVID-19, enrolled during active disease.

CDR3: CASSPRGGVSHTIYF. DNA for the CDR3: TGTGCCAGCAGCCCCCGCGGGGGGGTGTCGCACACCATATATTTT. The V gene is TRBV3-1 (or the pseudogene TRBV3-2), the J gene TRBJ1-3; D may be TRBD1 (5 bases). Per germline, CDR1 LGHDT and CDR2 YNNKEL (reference sequence). This CDR3 region has 15 residues. Trimming removed 4 bases from V and 8 bases from J, with 18 bases in between.

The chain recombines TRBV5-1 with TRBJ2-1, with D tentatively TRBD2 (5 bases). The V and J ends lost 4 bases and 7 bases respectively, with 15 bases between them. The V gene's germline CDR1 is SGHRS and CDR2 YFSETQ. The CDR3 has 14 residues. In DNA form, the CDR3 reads TGCGCCAGCAGCATCCTTACTAGTTCGAATGAGCAGTTCTTC. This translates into CASSILTSSNEQFF.

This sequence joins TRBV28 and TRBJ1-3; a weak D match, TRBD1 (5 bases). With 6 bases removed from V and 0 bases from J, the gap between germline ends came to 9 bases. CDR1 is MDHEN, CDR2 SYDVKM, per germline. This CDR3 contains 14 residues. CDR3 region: CASSQGYSGNTIYF. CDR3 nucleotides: TGTGCCAGCAGCCAGGGCTACTCTGGAAACACCATATATTTT.

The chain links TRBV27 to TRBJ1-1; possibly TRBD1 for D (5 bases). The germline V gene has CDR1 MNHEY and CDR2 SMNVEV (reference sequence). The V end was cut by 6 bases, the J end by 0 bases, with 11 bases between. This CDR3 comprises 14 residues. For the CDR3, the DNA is TGTGCCAGCAGGGGGGGGTGGGTGAACACTGAAGCTTTCTTT. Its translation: CASRGGWVNTEAFF.

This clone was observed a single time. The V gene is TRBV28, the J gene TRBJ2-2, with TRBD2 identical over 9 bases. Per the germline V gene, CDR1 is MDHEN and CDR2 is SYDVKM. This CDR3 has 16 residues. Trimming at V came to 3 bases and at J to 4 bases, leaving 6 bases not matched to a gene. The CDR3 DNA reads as TGTGCCAGCAGTTTGGGACTAGCCAGGCGCACCGGGGAGCTGTTTTTT. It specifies CASSLGLARRTGELFF. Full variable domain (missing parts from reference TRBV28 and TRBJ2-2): DVKVTQSSRYLVKRTGEKVFLECVQDMDHENMFWYRQDPGLGLRLIYFSYDVKMKEKGDIPEGYSVSREKKERFSLILESASTNQTSMYLCASSLGLARRTGELFFGEGSRLTVL.

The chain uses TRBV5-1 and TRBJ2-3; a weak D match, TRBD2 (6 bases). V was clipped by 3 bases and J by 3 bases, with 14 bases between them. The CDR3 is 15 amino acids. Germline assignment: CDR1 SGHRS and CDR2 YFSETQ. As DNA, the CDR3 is TGCGCCAGCAGCTCCGGACTAATCGGGACAGATACGCAGTATTTT. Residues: CASSSGLIGTDTQYF.

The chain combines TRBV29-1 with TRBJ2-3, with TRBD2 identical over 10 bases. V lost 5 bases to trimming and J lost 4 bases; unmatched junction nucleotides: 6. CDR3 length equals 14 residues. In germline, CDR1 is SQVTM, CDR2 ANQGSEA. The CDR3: CSVSPAGGADTQYF. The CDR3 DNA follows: TGCAGCGTTTCCCCAGCGGGGGGGGCAGATACGCAGTATTTT.

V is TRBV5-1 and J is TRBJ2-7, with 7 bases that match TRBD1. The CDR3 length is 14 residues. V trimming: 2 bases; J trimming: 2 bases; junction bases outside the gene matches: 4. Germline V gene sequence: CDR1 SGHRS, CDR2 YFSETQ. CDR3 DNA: TGCGCCAGCAGCTTCTCACAGGGGACCTACGAGCAGTACTTC. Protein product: CASSFSQGTYEQYF.

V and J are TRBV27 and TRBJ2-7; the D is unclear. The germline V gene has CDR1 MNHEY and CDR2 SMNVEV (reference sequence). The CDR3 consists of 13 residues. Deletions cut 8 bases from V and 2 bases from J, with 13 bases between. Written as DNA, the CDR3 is TGTGCCAGCCAGCGCGGAAGTACCTACGAGCAGTACTTC. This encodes CASQRGSTYEQYF.

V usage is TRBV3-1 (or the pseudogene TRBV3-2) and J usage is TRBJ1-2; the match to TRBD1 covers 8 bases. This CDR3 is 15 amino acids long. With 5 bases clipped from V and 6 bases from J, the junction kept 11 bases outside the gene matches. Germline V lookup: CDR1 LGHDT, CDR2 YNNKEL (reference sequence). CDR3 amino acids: CASSSGQGTLDGYTF. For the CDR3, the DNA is TGTGCCAGCAGCTCTGGACAGGGAACGCTTGATGGCTACACCTTC.

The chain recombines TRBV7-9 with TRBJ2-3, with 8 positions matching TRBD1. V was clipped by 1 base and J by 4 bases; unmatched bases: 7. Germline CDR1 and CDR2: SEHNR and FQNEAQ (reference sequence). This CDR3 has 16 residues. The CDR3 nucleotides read TGTGCCAGCAGCTTAGATTCGACAGGGGATTCAGATACGCAGTATTTT. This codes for CASSLDSTGDSDTQYF.

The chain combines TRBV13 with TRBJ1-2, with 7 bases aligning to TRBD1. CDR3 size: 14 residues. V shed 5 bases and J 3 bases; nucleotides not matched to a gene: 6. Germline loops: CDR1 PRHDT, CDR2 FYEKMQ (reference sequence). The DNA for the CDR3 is TGTGCCAGCAGCCGCAGGGGGTCCCACTATGGCTACACCTTC. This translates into CASSRRGSHYGYTF.

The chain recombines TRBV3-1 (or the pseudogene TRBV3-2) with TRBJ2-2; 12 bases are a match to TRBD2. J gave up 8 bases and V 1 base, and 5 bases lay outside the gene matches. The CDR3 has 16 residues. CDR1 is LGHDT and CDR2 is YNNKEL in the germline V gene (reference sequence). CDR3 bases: TGTGCCAGCAGCCAAGGACTAGCGGGAGAGACGGGGGAGCTGTTTTTT. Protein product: CASSQGLAGETGELFF.

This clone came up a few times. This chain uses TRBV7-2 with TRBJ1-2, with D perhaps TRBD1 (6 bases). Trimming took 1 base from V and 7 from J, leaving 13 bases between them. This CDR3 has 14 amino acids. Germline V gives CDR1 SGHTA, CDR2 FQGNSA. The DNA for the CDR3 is TGTGCCAGCAGCTTAGACAGGGACCAGCGTGGCTACACCTTC. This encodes CASSLDRDQRGYTF.

The CDR3 region has the DNA TGCGCCAGCAGCTTGTCAGGGTTTGATCAGCCCCAGCATTTT. It is translated as CASSLSGFDQPQHF. This chain links TRBV5-1 with TRBJ1-5; possibly TRBD1 for D (5 bases). Germline V CDR1 and CDR2: SGHRS, YFSETQ. V lost 1 base and J lost 5, with 10 bases in between. The CDR3 extends over 14 amino acids.

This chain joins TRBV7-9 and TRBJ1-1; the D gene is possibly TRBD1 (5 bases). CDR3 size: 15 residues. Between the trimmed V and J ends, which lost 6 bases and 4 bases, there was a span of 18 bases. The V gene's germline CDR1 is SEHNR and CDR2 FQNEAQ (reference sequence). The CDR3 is CASSLRQGWSTEAFF. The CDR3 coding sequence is TGTGCCAGCAGTTTAAGGCAGGGCTGGTCCACTGAAGCTTTCTTT.

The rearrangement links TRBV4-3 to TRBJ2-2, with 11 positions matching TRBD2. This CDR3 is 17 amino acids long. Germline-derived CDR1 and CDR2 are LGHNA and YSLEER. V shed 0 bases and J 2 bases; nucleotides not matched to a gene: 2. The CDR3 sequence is CASSQETSGTNTGELFF. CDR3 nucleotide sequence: TGCGCCAGCAGCCAAGAGACTAGCGGGACTAACACCGGGGAGCTGTTTTTT.

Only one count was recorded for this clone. This CDR3 reads CASSHRDRGHEQYF. CDR3 DNA sequence: TGTGCCAGCAGTCACCGGGACAGGGGACACGAGCAGTACTTC. The rearrangement joins TRBV6-1 to TRBJ2-7, with 10 bases matching TRBD1. V was pared by 5 bases and J by 5 bases, with 6 bases of the junction left unmatched. Germline values: CDR1 MNHNS, CDR2 SASEGT. The CDR3 is 14 amino acids.

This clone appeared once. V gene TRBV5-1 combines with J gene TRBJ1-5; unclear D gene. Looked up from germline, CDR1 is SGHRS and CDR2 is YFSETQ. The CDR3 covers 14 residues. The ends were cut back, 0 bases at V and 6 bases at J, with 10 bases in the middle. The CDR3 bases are TGCGCCAGCAGCTTGGGAGGAGGGTTTCAGCCCCAGCATTTT. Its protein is CASSLGGGFQPQHF.

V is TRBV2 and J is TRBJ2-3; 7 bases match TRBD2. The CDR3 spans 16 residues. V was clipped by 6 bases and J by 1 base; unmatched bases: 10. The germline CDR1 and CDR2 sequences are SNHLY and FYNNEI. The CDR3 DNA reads TGTGCCAGCAGCCACAGAGCGGGAATAGGCACAGATACGCAGTATTTT. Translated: CASSHRAGIGTDTQYF.

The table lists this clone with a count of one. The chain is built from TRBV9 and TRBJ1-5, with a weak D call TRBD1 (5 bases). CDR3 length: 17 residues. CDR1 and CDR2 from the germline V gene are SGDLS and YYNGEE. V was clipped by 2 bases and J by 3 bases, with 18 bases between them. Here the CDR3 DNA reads TGTGCCAGCAGCGTGCCCCCCAAGGGGCGAAACAATCAGCCCCAGCATTTT. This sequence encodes CASSVPPKGRNNQPQHF.

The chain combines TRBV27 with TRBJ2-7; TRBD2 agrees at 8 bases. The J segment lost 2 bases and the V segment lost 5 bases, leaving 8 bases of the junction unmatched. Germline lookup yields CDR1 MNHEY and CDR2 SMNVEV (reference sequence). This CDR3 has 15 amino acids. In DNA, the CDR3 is TGTGCCAGCAGTCCCAAGACTAGCGCACCCTACGAGCAGTACTTC. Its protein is CASSPKTSAPYEQYF.

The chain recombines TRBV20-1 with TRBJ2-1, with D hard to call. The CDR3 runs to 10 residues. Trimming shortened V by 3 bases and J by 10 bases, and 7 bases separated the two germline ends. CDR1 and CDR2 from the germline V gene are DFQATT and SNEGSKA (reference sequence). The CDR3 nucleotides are TGCAGTGCTAGTGGCGAAGAGCAGTTCTTC. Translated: CSASGEEQFF.

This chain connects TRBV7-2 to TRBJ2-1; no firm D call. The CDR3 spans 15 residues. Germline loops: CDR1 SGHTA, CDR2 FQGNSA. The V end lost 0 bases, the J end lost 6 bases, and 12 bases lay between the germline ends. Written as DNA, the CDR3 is TGTGCCAGCAGCTTAGCCTGGAGTGGAGTCAATGAGCAGTTCTTC. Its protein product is CASSLAWSGVNEQFF.

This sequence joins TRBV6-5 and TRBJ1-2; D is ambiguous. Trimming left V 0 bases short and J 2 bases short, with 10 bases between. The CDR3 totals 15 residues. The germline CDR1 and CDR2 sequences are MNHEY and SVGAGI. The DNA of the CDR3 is TGTGCCAGCAGTTACTCGGAGGCAGCGAACTATGGCTACACCTTC. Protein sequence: CASSYSEAANYGYTF.

The CDR3 DNA sequence: TGCAGCGTTACCCACATGAGGACTGAAGCTTTCTTT. Its translation: CSVTHMRTEAFF. V gene TRBV29-1 combines with J gene TRBJ1-1; unclear D gene. Germline CDR1 SQVTM, CDR2 ANQGSEA. The CDR3 spans 12 residues. The V and J ends lost 5 bases and 5 bases respectively, with 12 bases between them.

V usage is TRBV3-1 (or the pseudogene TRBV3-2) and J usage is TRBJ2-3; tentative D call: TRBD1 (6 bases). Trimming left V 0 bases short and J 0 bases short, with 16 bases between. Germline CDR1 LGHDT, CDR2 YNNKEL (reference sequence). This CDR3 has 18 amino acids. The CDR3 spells CASSQDIFGQTSTDTQYF. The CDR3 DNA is TGTGCCAGCAGCCAAGATATTTTCGGACAGACTAGCACAGATACGCAGTATTTT.

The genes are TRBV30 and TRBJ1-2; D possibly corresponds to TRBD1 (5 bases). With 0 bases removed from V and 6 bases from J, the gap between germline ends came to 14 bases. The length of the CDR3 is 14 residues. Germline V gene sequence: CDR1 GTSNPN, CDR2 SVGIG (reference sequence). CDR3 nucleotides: TGTGCCTGGAGTGTAACCATCCAGGGCGATGGCTACACCTTC. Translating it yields CAWSVTIQGDGYTF.

The CDR3 nucleotides are TGTGCCAGCAGCCCCCGGGGGGGGTTGGTTAGGCAGCCCCAGCATTTT. Amino acids: CASSPRGGLVRQPQHF. The V and J genes are TRBV7-8 and TRBJ1-5, with TRBD1 as a possible D gene (5 bases). Germline values: CDR1 SGHVS, CDR2 FQNEAQ. The CDR3 totals 16 residues. V was shortened by 5 bases and J by 7 bases, with 21 bases between the two germline ends.

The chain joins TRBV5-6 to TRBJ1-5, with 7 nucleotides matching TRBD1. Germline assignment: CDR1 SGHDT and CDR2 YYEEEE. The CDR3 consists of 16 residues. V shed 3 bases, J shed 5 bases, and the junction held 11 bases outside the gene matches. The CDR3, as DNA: TGTGCCAGCAGCTCGCCGGGACGACAGGGAGATCAGCCCCAGCATTTT. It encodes CASSSPGRQGDQPQHF. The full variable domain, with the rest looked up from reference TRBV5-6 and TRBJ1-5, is DAGVTQSPTHLIKTRGQQVTLRCSPKSGHDTVSWYQQALGQGPQFIFQYYEEEERQRGNFPDRFSGHQFPNYSSELNVNALLLGDSALYLCASSSPGRQGDQPQHFGDGTRLSIL.

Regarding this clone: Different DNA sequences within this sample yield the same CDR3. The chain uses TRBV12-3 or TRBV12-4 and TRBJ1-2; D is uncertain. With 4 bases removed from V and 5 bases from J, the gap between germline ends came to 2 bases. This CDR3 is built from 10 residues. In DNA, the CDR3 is TGTGCCAGCAGTTCGTATGGCTACACCTTC. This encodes CASSSYGYTF.